This TCR beta chain was captured in a study of T cell responses to AZD1222 COVID-19 vaccine. Whole-study results and caveats: At study baseline, merely several AZD1222 recipients were seropositive. Donors were chiefly white British, with a greater number of females, and clonal diversity was perhaps underestimated. Nearly half of spike-specific TCRs reportedly target unmutated variant regions. Rises in breadth and depth of Spike-specific TCRs came after two AZD1222 doses.

The length of the CDR3 is 16 residues. The V gene's germline CDR1 is SGHTA and CDR2 FQGTGA. V was pared by 0 bases and J by 10 bases, with 10 bases of the junction left unmatched. Clones were read by immunoSEQ multiplex PCR, and TCRdb kept only the in-frame ones, dropping some. The table records some 86,000 clones, 88% of them present only once. Concerning this clone itself: What it binds is not known.

This sample comprised peripheral blood, obtained 28 days after the second AZD1222 dose. This TCR derives from an adult who received the AZD1222 COVID-19 vaccine. The chain has TRBV7-3 and TRBJ2-1; 9 positions match TRBD1. DNA of the CDR3: TGTGCCAGCAGCTTAACCCCGACGGACAGGGGAAGGGAGCAGTTCTTC. Translation: CASSLTPTDRGREQFF.